This is a list of T cell receptor beta chains from one sample in a study of neoadjuvant anti-PD-1 for oral cavity cancer. The repertoire was sequenced with immunoSEQ multiplex PCR; TCRdb's copy has only in-frame clones and lacks some. The table shows around 31,000 clones, with about 87% occurring only once. The sample here was PBMCs, taken before nivolumab (anti-PD-1) treatment. The source is a person aged 35-79 years with oral cavity squamous cell carcinoma. CDR3s include the opening cysteine and the closing phenylalanine or tryptophan. The D gene is left open where the match is weak. The listing skips clone size in some rows; elsewhere it reads once, few, many or a size class.

J: TRBJ2-1; V: TRBV6-6; size: -; D: -; CDR3: CASTTNRASFYNEQFF; DNA: TGTGCCAGCACCACAAATCGGGCAAGCTTCTACAATGAGCAGTTCTTC
J: TRBJ1-2; V: TRBV25-1; size: -; D: -; CDR3: CASSESAGVGYGYTF; DNA: TGTGCCAGCAGTGAATCGGCAGGGGTTGGTTATGGCTACACCTTC
J: TRBJ1-2; V: TRBV6-5; size: -; D: TRBD1; CDR3: CASSYSKGTDGYTF; DNA: TGTGCCAGCAGTTACTCGAAGGGGACAGATGGCTACACCTTC
J: TRBJ2-7; V: TRBV7-9; size: -; D: -; CDR3: CASSLDESEQYF; DNA: TGTGCCAGCAGCTTAGACGAGTCTGAGCAGTACTTC
J: TRBJ2-7; V: TRBV4-3; size: -; D: TRBD1; CDR3: CASSQAPGQGFYEQYF; DNA: TGCGCCAGCAGCCAAGCCCCGGGACAGGGGTTTTACGAGCAGTACTTC
J: TRBJ2-7; V: TRBV19; size: -; D: TRBD1; CDR3: CASSTGQGPYEQYF; DNA: TGTGCCAGTAGTACGGGACAGGGGCCCTACGAGCAGTACTTC
J: TRBJ2-1; V: TRBV7-9; size: few; D: -; CDR3: CASSLVGGYEQFF; DNA: TGTGCCAGCAGCTTAGTGGGGGGCTATGAGCAGTTCTTC
J: TRBJ1-6; V: TRBV27; size: -; D: -; CDR3: CASSFGTATSPLHF; DNA: TGTGCCAGCAGTTTCGGGACGGCCACCTCACCCCTCCACTTT
J: TRBJ1-1; V: TRBV10-3; size: medium-sized; D: TRBD1; CDR3: CAISESVIGQGGENTEAFF; DNA: TGTGCCATCAGTGAGTCAGTTATAGGACAGGGGGGAGAGAACACTGAAGCTTTCTTT
J: TRBJ1-1; V: TRBV6-6; size: -; D: TRBD1; CDR3: CAGRIQGLNTEAFF; DNA: TGTGCCGGGCGGATACAGGGGCTGAACACTGAAGCTTTCTTT
J: TRBJ2-3; V: TRBV5-4; size: once; D: TRBD2; CDR3: CASSTSGSTQYF; DNA: TGTGCCAGCAGCACTAGCGGGAGTACGCAGTATTTT
J: TRBJ2-7; V: TRBV4-2; size: -; D: -; CDR3: CASSQQGFVSYEQYF; DNA: TGTGCCAGCAGCCAACAGGGATTCGTCTCCTACGAGCAGTACTTC
J: TRBJ2-1; V: TRBV4-3; size: -; D: TRBD1; CDR3: CASSQGAPGQAHNEQFF; DNA: TGCGCCAGCAGCCAAGGAGCCCCGGGACAGGCACACAATGAGCAGTTCTTC
J: TRBJ2-7; V: TRBV5-1; size: -; D: TRBD1; CDR3: CASSEDRAAYEQYF; DNA: TGCGCCAGCAGCGAGGACAGGGCGGCCTACGAGCAGTACTTC
J: TRBJ2-3; V: TRBV7-8; size: -; D: -; CDR3: CASTPGSWGTDTQYF; DNA: TGTGCCAGCACCCCCGGGTCCTGGGGCACAGATACGCAGTATTTT
J: TRBJ2-5; V: TRBV5-4; size: -; D: TRBD2; CDR3: CASSSPGLAASQYF; DNA: TGTGCCAGCAGCTCTCCGGGACTAGCTGCGTCCCAGTACTTC
J: TRBJ2-1; V: TRBV7-2; size: few; D: -; CDR3: CASSSPGREQFF; DNA: TGTGCCAGCAGTTCCCCGGGAAGGGAGCAGTTCTTC
J: TRBJ2-5; V: TRBV2; size: -; D: -; CDR3: CASTRDLQETQYF; DNA: TGTGCCAGCACCCGGGACCTCCAAGAGACCCAGTACTTC
J: TRBJ1-6; V: TRBV19; size: -; D: -; CDR3: CASSIVTESTYNSPLHF; DNA: TGTGCCAGTAGTATAGTGACAGAGAGCACCTATAATTCACCCCTCCACTTT
J: TRBJ1-5; V: TRBV6-4; size: -; D: -; CDR3: CASSEDPGGNQPQHF; DNA: TGTGCCAGCAGTGAGGACCCGGGAGGCAATCAGCCCCAGCATTTT
J: TRBJ2-7; V: TRBV10-1; size: -; D: -; CDR3: CASSEGQTYEQYF; DNA: TGCGCCAGCAGTGAGGGACAAACCTACGAGCAGTACTTC
J: TRBJ1-1; V: TRBV6-5; size: -; D: -; CDR3: CASTAGKDTEAFF; DNA: TGTGCCAGCACCGCGGGAAAGGACACTGAAGCTTTCTTT
J: TRBJ2-2; V: TRBV6-1; size: -; D: -; CDR3: CASSATTQAPGELFF; DNA: TGTGCCAGCAGTGCCACGACACAGGCCCCCGGGGAGCTGTTTTTT
J: TRBJ2-7; V: TRBV18; size: few; D: TRBD1; CDR3: CASSPGITGGGLSEQYF; DNA: TGTGCCAGCTCACCAGGGATTACAGGGGGCGGTCTCAGCGAGCAGTACTTC
J: TRBJ2-1; V: TRBV29-1; size: -; D: TRBD2; CDR3: CSVEQGIAGDEQFF; DNA: TGCAGCGTTGAACAGGGAATAGCGGGGGATGAGCAGTTCTTC
J: TRBJ2-1; V: TRBV5-5; size: -; D: TRBD1; CDR3: CASSLDTGVYNEQFF; DNA: TGTGCCAGCAGCTTGGATACAGGGGTATACAATGAGCAGTTCTTC
J: TRBJ2-1; V: TRBV19; size: once; D: TRBD2; CDR3: CASSMERGVYNEQFF; DNA: TGTGCCAGTAGTATGGAGCGGGGGGTCTACAATGAGCAGTTCTTC
J: TRBJ1-4; V: TRBV5-1; size: -; D: TRBD1; CDR3: CASSLGQGAHNEKLFF; DNA: TGCGCCAGCAGCTTGGGACAGGGGGCCCATAATGAAAAACTGTTTTTT
J: TRBJ1-4; V: TRBV7-8; size: -; D: -; CDR3: CASTSARTANEKLFF; DNA: TGTGCCAGCACCTCCGCGAGGACGGCAAATGAAAAACTGTTTTTT